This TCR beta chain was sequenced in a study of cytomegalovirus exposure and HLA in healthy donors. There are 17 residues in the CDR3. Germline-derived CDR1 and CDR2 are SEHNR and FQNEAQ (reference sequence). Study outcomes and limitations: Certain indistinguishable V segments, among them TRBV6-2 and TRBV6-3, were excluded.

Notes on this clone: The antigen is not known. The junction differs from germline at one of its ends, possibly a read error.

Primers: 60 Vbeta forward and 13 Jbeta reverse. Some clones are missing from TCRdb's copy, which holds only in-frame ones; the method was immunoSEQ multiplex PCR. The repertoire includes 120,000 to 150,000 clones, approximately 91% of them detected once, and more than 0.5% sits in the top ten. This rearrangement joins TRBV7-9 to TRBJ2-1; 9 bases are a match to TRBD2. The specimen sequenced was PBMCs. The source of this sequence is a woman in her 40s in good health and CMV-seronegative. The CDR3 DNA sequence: TGTGCCAGCAGCCCTCGGCCTAGCGGGAAGATCTACGATGAGCAGTTCTTC. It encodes CASSPRPSGKIYDEQFF.